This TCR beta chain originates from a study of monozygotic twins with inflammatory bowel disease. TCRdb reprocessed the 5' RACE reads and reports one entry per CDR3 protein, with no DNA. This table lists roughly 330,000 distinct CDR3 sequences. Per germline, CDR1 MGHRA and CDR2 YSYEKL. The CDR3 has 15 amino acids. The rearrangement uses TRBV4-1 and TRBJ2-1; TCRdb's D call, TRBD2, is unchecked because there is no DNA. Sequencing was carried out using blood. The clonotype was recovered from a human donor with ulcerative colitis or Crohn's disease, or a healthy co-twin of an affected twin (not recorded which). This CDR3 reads CASSRPGTTGDEQFF.